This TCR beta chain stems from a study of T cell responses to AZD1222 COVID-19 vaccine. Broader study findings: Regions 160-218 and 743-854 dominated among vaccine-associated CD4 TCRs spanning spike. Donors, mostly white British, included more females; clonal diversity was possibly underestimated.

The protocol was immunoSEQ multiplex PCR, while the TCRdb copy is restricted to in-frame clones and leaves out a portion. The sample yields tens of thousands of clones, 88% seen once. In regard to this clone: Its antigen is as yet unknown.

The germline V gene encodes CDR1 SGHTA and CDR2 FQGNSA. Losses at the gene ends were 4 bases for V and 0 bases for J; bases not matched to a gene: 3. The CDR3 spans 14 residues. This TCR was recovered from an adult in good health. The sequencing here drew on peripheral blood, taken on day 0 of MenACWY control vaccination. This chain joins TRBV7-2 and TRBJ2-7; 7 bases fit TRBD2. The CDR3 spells CASSSGGSSYEQYF. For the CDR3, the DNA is TGTGCCAGCAGCTCCGGGGGGAGCTCCTACGAGCAGTACTTC.